This T cell receptor (beta chain) derives from a study of regulatory T cells in long-lasting Graves disease. For the study at large: Newly diagnosed Graves' patients had under 3 months of antithyroid drugs.

V lost 0 bases and J lost 4, with 7 bases in between. The CDR3 runs 14 residues. Germline V CDR1 and CDR2: MDHEN, SYDVKM. Combining iRepertoire HTBI primers with Arm-PCR of CDR3 regions, the authors built TCR beta libraries. TCRdb re-derived calls from the multiplex PCR reads in MiXCR, one entry per CDR3 protein. Of some 490,000 distinct CDR3 sequences detected, around 12% appear once; the ten largest clones hold about 8.9%. Documented time point: newly diagnosed GD, antithyroid drugs for less than 3 months. The TCR library used RNA extracted from PBMCs. The same specimen was also included in a second study, on T cells in Graves' hyperthyroidism and ophthalmopathy. Per that paper: The primer set for the first-round RT-PCR of the TCR CDR3 was HTBI.

This material consisted of peripheral blood mononuclear cells (PBMCs), taken at new diagnosis, from a patient treated with antithyroid drugs. This clonotype originated in a woman aged 25 to 39 with Graves disease. This sequence joins TRBV28 and TRBJ1-5; D gene unclear. CDR3 DNA sequence: TGTGCCAGCAGTTTATGGAGATTTAATCAGCCCCAGCATTTT. Its translation is CASSLWRFNQPQHF.